This entry features one TCR beta chain sequence. The data were obtained in a study of blood T cell repertoires in COVID-19. Looking at the study overall: Sites across the United States, Italy and Spain contributed samples from acute and convalescent COVID-19.

As processed by the authors: Nucleated cell counts were estimated from reference gene primer amplification. Sequenced by immunoSEQ multiplex PCR; TCRdb stores in-frame clones only, minus some. Clonal size and the V and J genes are those of that table, whereas D and trimming came from the DNA. The sample shows tens of thousands of clones, around 83% of them seen only once. Sequenced material: peripheral blood. This TCR was sampled from a middle-aged man with active COVID-19.

This CDR3 reads CASSLALGGTVNSPLHF. The CDR3 nucleotides read TGCGCCAGCAGCTTGGCCCTTGGGGGGACTGTTAATTCACCCCTCCACTTT. This chain joins TRBV5-1 and TRBJ1-6; maybe TRBD1 (5 bases). The CDR3 totals 17 residues. Between the trimmed V and J ends, which lost 0 bases and 6 bases, there was a span of 16 bases. Germline lookup yields CDR1 SGHRS and CDR2 YFSETQ.